The entry below describes one T cell receptor beta chain. Its antigen is not identified. The PCR used 60 Vbeta and 13 Jbeta primers. Authors' processing steps: The count from a later analysis was some 81 million unique TCR beta chains, around 10 million of them shared. Here immunoSEQ multiplex PCR was the method, and the copy in TCRdb shows in-frame clones only, minus some. V and J calls and clone size are as listed in that table; D and trimming were resolved from the DNA. This sample yields about 160,000 clones, of which approximately 78% are seen a single time; roughly 0.99% belongs to the top ten. This sample is drawn from a study of cytomegalovirus exposure and HLA in healthy donors. Study-wide results and limits: It has been reported that TCR beta sequences accurately predicted the HLA-A and HLA-B alleles of most subjects. Later on, an analysis found that several of the most significant clusters appeared to be linked to common viral pathogens, which included parvovirus B19. V- and J-gene trimming in TCR beta was tied to a missense DCLRE1C variant by an analysis performed later.

V trimming: 2 bases; J trimming: 7 bases; junction bases outside the gene matches: 2. Germline V gives CDR1 SEHNR, CDR2 FQNEAQ (reference sequence). The CDR3 consists of 13 residues. The sample comprised PBMCs. The clonotype comes from a girl aged 2-10 years in good health and CMV-seropositive. V gene TRBV7-9 combines with J gene TRBJ1-1, with 9 bases fitting TRBD1. For the CDR3, the DNA is TGTGCCAGCAGCTTAAGGACAGGGGTTGAAGCTTTCTTT. Translated, it gives CASSLRTGVEAFF. Together with reference TRBV7-9 and TRBJ1-1, the CDR3 gives the full variable domain: DTGVSQNPRHKITKRGQNVTFRCDPISEHNRLYWYRQTLGQGPEFLTYFQNEAQLEKSRLLSDRFSAERPKGSFSTLEIQRTEQGDSAMYLCASSLRTGVEAFFGQGTRLTVV.